This is a list of T cell receptor beta chains from one sample in a study of blood T cells in healthy people across ages. One entry per CDR3 protein results from TCRdb running MiXCR on the 5' RACE reads. This table holds some 940,000 distinct CDR3 sequences, about 28% found once. The same data also contributed to another study, on T cells of mothers and their children.

Specimen: blood. The receptors shown here come from a woman between 40 and 50 years old in good health. Both conserved end residues are part of each CDR3. D genes are given only for firm matches. Rows give clone size only sometimes, using once, few, many, or a class for an expanded clone.

v_call	clone_size	cdr3_length	j_call	d_call	cdr3_nt	cdr3_aa
TRBV20-1	.	15	TRBJ1-2	.	TGCAGTGCTCCTTCTCCGGGGGGATCCAACTATGGCTACACCTTC	CSAPSPGGSNYGYTF
TRBV29-1	many	11	TRBJ1-2	.	TGCAGCGGCGACGACTTCTATGGCTACACCTTC	CSGDDFYGYTF
TRBV7-2	.	14	TRBJ1-2	.	TGTGCCAGCAGCCAGACCCGGGGAGCCTATGACTACACCTTC	CASSQTRGAYDYTF
TRBV28	.	15	TRBJ2-4	.	TGTGCCAGCAGCGATCGGACAAATTCCTACAATGAGCAGTACTTC	CASSDRTNSYNEQYF
TRBV20-1	few	13	TRBJ2-5	.	TGCAGTGCCCGGACCAACCGCCAAGAGACCCAGTACTTC	CSARTNRQETQYF
TRBV3-1	many	15	TRBJ2-7	.	TGTGCCAGCAGCCCCGGACAGAAAAGCTCCTACGAGCAGTACTTC	CASSPGQKSSYEQYF
TRBV2	many	14	TRBJ1-2	TRBD1	TGTGCCAGCAGCCGCCTACAGGGGAACTATGGCTACACCTTC	CASSRLQGNYGYTF
TRBV5-1	.	15	TRBJ2-1	TRBD2	TGCGCCAGCAGCTTGGTCGGGGGGGGTTCGGATGAGCAGTTCTTC	CASSLVGGGSDEQFF
TRBV15	many	15	TRBJ2-7	TRBD1	TGTGCCACCAGCGCCACCGGGACAGCTGGTCCCGAGCAGTACTTC	CATSATGTAGPEQYF
TRBV7-2	few	21	TRBJ2-6	TRBD2	TGTGCCAGCAGGCAAAAAGAAATTAGCGGGACACTGATTTCTGGGGCCAACGTCCTGACTTTC	CASRQKEISGTLISGANVLTF
TRBV7-2	many	15	TRBJ2-6	.	TGTGCCAGCAGCGCAGACAACTCTGGGGCCAACGTCCTGACTTTC	CASSADNSGANVLTF
TRBV7-2	.	15	TRBJ1-1	.	TGTGCCAGCAGCCCAGGACAGTTGATGAACACTGAAGCTTTCTTT	CASSPGQLMNTEAFF
TRBV29-1	many	13	TRBJ1-2	.	TGCAGCGTTGTGTTTCGGGGGGCTGGTGGCTACACCTTC	CSVVFRGAGGYTF
TRBV5-1	few	16	TRBJ2-5	TRBD1	TGCGCCAGCAGCACGGGACAGCTCTACTCCCAAGAGACCCAGTACTTC	CASSTGQLYSQETQYF
TRBV28	.	11	TRBJ2-7	.	TGTGCCAGCGAGGGGGGCTACGAGCAGTACTTC	CASEGGYEQYF
TRBV5-1	.	15	TRBJ2-7	.	TGCGCCAGCAGCTTGGAAAAAAGGGTTATTGACGAGCAGTACTTC	CASSLEKRVIDEQYF
TRBV4-3	many	13	TRBJ2-1	.	TGCGCCAGCAGCCGCCAAGCCTCAAATGAGCAGTTCTTC	CASSRQASNEQFF
TRBV7-7	few	18	TRBJ2-5	TRBD1	TGTGCCAGCAGCAAGAGATCCGGGACAGGGGTGAAAAGGGAGACCCAGTACTTC	CASSKRSGTGVKRETQYF
TRBV9	.	16	TRBJ1-1	.	TGTGCCAGCAGCCCGGGGGGGACCCGTGCGAACACTGAAGCTTTCTTT	CASSPGGTRANTEAFF
TRBV2	few	12	TRBJ1-2	TRBD1	TGTGCCAGCAGGACGACAGGGGCCGGCTACACCTTC	CASRTTGAGYTF